This TCR beta chain comes out of a study of T cell responses to AZD1222 COVID-19 vaccine. Generated by immunoSEQ multiplex PCR, the TCRdb table keeps only in-frame clones and is missing some. The sample holds 150,000 to 200,000 clones, roughly 90% seen once. As to this clone: Its antigen is currently unknown. One end of the junction is discordant with germline, which a read error may explain.

Findings and limits, study-wide: The reported proportion of spike-specific TCRs targeting unmutated variant regions was nearly half. There were mostly white British donors and more females than males, and clonal diversity was possibly underestimated. Without day 14 samples, only post-peak T cell repertoires were studied. Baseline testing showed seropositivity in only a handful of AZD1222 recipients.

CDR1 SNHLY and CDR2 FYNNEI come from the germline V gene. The CDR3 has 15 residues. This material consisted of peripheral blood, taken 28 days after the second AZD1222 dose. The receptor was isolated from an adult who received the AZD1222 COVID-19 vaccine. The chain links TRBV2 to TRBJ1-5; TRBD1 matches at 9 bases. This CDR3 is CASSANTGGKQPQHF. CDR3 nucleotide sequence: TGTGCCAGCAGTGCTAATACAGGGGGCAAACAGCCCCAGCATTTT.